These 16 T cell receptor beta chains share one sample of origin, sequenced in a study of blood T cell repertoires in COVID-19. This table comes from immunoSEQ multiplex PCR, and its TCRdb copy is limited to in-frame clones, with some not included. This repertoire shows approximately 310,000 clones, approximately 83% found once; its top ten account for 2.2%. Material for sequencing was PBMCs or T cells enriched from blood (not recorded which). These receptors all stem from a man aged 30-40 years who had recovered from COVID-19.

This clone appeared a single time. The genes are TRBV5-1 and TRBJ2-4; 9 bases are a match to TRBD1. CDR1 and CDR2 (germline): SGHRS, YFSETQ. Losses at the gene ends were 4 bases for V and 0 bases for J; bases not matched to a gene: 5. The length of the CDR3 is 16 residues. The CDR3, as DNA: TGCGCCAGCAGCGCTGGACAGGGGATAGCCAAAAACATTCAGTACTTC. This translates into CASSAGQGIAKNIQYF.

The chain couples TRBV6-6 to TRBJ1-1; D perhaps matches TRBD1 (6 bases). The CDR3 has 15 residues. V gave up 7 bases and J gave up 5 bases, with 20 bases separating them. Germline values: CDR1 MNHNY, CDR2 SVGAGI (reference sequence). This CDR3 reads CASTELGRGGTEAFF. The CDR3 DNA follows: TGTGCCAGCACCGAATTGGGCAGGGGAGGGACTGAAGCTTTCTTT.

The chain employs TRBV10-3 and TRBJ1-2, with TRBD1 identical over 7 bases. Germline V gene data show CDR1 as ENHRY and CDR2 as SYGVKD. With 2 bases clipped from V and 4 bases from J, the junction kept 13 bases outside the gene matches. The CDR3 totals 17 residues. CDR3 nucleotide sequence: TGTGCCATCAGTGAGGCGAGTTTTTCCGACAGGGCCTATGGCTACACCTTC. This translates into CAISEASFSDRAYGYTF.

The chain joins TRBV30 to TRBJ1-6; D is uncertain. Deletions cut 2 bases from V and 0 bases from J, with 8 bases between. The CDR3 is made up of 15 amino acids. The germline gives CDR1 GTSNPN, CDR2 SVGIG (reference sequence). As DNA, the CDR3 is TGTGCCTGGAGTCTCCCGAGCTCCTATAATTCACCCCTCCACTTT. Protein: CAWSLPSSYNSPLHF.

The V call is TRBV12-3 or TRBV12-4, the J call TRBJ1-2; 8 nucleotides agree with TRBD1. Trimming cost V 6 bases and J 4 bases; bases outside gene matches: 4. The CDR3 runs to 13 residues. Here the CDR3 DNA reads TGTGCCAGCAGCACAGGGGGTGGCTATGGCTACACCTTC. This encodes CASSTGGGYGYTF.

The J gene is TRBJ2-7, the V gene TRBV5-4, with 9 bases identical to TRBD2. Looked up from germline, CDR1 is SGHNT and CDR2 is YYREEE (reference sequence). This CDR3 contains 16 residues. Unmatched junction bases numbered 7, after V lost 0 bases and J lost 3 bases. The CDR3 bases are TGTGCCAGCAGCTTGGCCGGGGAGCGGGGGGACTACGAGCAGTACTTC. It yields the protein CASSLAGERGDYEQYF.

The chain recombines TRBV2 with TRBJ1-3; 7 bases fit TRBD1. The CDR3 spans 13 residues. The germline gives CDR1 SNHLY, CDR2 FYNNEI. The V segment lost 10 bases and the J segment 7 bases; nucleotides outside the gene matches: 10. The CDR3 region is CATETGYANTIYF. The CDR3 DNA is TGTGCCACCGAGACAGGGTACGCGAACACCATATATTTT.

The chain recombines TRBV7-3 with TRBJ2-2; TRBD1 matches 7 bases. The V gene's germline CDR1 is SGHTA and CDR2 FQGTGA. The CDR3 spans 18 residues. Trimming removed 5 bases from V and 3 bases from J; junction bases left unmatched: 15. The CDR3 DNA is TGTGCCAGCAGCCCCTGGGGAAGGGGGCGACGAGACACCGGGGAGCTGTTTTTT. Its translation: CASSPWGRGRRDTGELFF.

V is TRBV29-1 and J is TRBJ2-7; possible D gene TRBD2, 5 bases. Looked up from germline, CDR1 is SQVTM and CDR2 is ANQGSEA. V lost 5 bases to trimming and J lost 2 bases, with 10 bases between them. The CDR3 runs 12 residues. CDR3: CSVRAAPYEQYF. The CDR3 coding sequence is TGCAGCGTTCGAGCGGCTCCCTACGAGCAGTACTTC.

The rearrangement joins TRBV5-6 to TRBJ1-2, with D tentatively TRBD1 (6 bases). Trimming removed 0 bases at V and 4 bases at J, with 13 bases between. Germline V gene sequence: CDR1 SGHDT, CDR2 YYEEEE. The CDR3 sequence is 15 residues long. CDR3 sequence (DNA): TGTGCCAGCAGCTTGGTTGGACAGACTTTCTATGGCTACACCTTC. Its protein is CASSLVGQTFYGYTF.

The chain is built from TRBV7-2 and TRBJ1-3; D is unclear. The CDR3 has 16 amino acids. Between the trimmed V and J ends, which lost 4 bases and 3 bases, there was a span of 16 bases. Germline loops: CDR1 SGHTA, CDR2 FQGNSA. The CDR3 reads CASSSQIDPSGNTIYF. CDR3 nucleotides: TGTGCCAGCAGCTCGCAAATCGATCCCAGTGGAAACACCATATATTTT.

This chain links TRBV6-2 or TRBV6-3 with TRBJ1-5; D is possibly TRBD1 (6 bases). V was pared by 4 bases and J by 6 bases, with 10 bases between. CDR1 MNHEY and CDR2 SVGEGT come from the germline V gene. This CDR3 comprises 13 residues. The CDR3 is CASSLQGSQPQHF. The CDR3 region has the DNA TGTGCCAGCAGTTTACAGGGAAGTCAGCCCCAGCATTTT.

The rearrangement links TRBV7-3 to TRBJ2-2; 7 bases are shared with TRBD1. V lost 5 bases to trimming and J lost 5 bases; unmatched junction nucleotides: 5. The CDR3 runs to 14 residues. From germline, CDR1 is SGHTA and CDR2 FQGTGA. The CDR3 is CASSLSTGTGELFF. In DNA form, the CDR3 reads TGTGCCAGCAGCCTCTCGACAGGGACCGGGGAGCTGTTTTTT.

CDR3 in DNA: TGTGCCAGTAGGCGCGAGACTAGCGGGGGGGCCCCCACAGATACGCAGTATTTT. Protein product: CASRRETSGGAPTDTQYF. The chain joins TRBV4-2 to TRBJ2-3; 14 nucleotides line up with TRBD2. The CDR3 extends over 18 amino acids. Per the germline V gene, CDR1 is LGHNA and CDR2 is YNFKEQ. The V and J ends lost 9 bases and 2 bases, in that order; junction bases with no gene match: 13.

The CDR3 bases are TGCAGTGCTAGAGAGAAGAGAACCCAGTACTTC. As protein: CSAREKRTQYF. V is TRBV20-1 and J is TRBJ2-5; D is uncertain. Germline V gene sequence: CDR1 DFQATT, CDR2 SNEGSKA (reference sequence). The germline V and J ends were trimmed by 0 bases and 8 bases, with 7 bases remaining between them. This CDR3 has 11 residues.

This chain connects TRBV19 to TRBJ2-2, with TRBD1 matching over 7 bases. The CDR3 has 14 residues. Per germline, CDR1 LNHDA and CDR2 SQIVND (reference sequence). The J segment lost 3 bases and the V segment lost 5 bases, leaving 3 bases of the junction unmatched. CDR3 bases: TGTGCCAGTAGTGAAGACAGGGACACCGGGGAGCTGTTTTTT. Its protein product is CASSEDRDTGELFF.